Below are 16 T cell receptor beta chains sequenced from a single sample in a study of cytomegalovirus exposure and HLA in healthy donors. In the PCR, 60 Vbeta and 13 Jbeta primers were used. Generated by immunoSEQ multiplex PCR, the TCRdb table keeps only in-frame clones and is missing some. This sample has approximately 120,000 clones; 75% to 80% occur once, and the top ten carry roughly 6%. The sample comprised PBMCs. The receptors derive from a woman aged 40 to 50 in good health and CMV-seronegative.

The rearrangement uses TRBV5-1 and TRBJ2-7; no clear D. Between the trimmed V and J ends, which lost 7 bases and 0 bases, there was a span of 11 bases. Germline CDR1 is SGHRS and CDR2 is YFSETQ. This CDR3 is built from 13 residues. The chain's CDR3 is CASAYSFSYEQYF. The DNA for the CDR3 is TGCGCCAGCGCATACAGTTTCTCCTACGAGCAGTACTTC.

The chain joins TRBV4-2 to TRBJ2-7; D not resolved. Trimming cost V 1 base and J 7 bases, with 11 bases left between them. The germline gives CDR1 LGHNA, CDR2 YNFKEQ. The CDR3 is 13 amino acids. For the CDR3, the DNA is TGTGCCAGCAGCCAAGGACTTCGCCGGGAGCAGTACTTC. It translates to CASSQGLRREQYF.

The genes are TRBV23-1 and TRBJ2-7; 9 bases fit TRBD1. TRBV23-1 is an open reading frame whose function is uncertain. The CDR3 sequence is 14 residues long. The V gene end was trimmed by 3 bases and the J gene end by 3 bases; junction bases not matched to a gene: 3. CDR3 residues: CASSHRDRDYEQYF. CDR3 sequence (DNA): TGCGCCAGCAGTCATCGGGACAGGGACTACGAGCAGTACTTC.

The chain combines TRBV6-6 with TRBJ2-7, with 8 bases lining up with TRBD1. This CDR3 contains 14 residues. Trimming at V came to 6 bases and at J to 7 bases, leaving 11 bases not matched to a gene. Looked up from germline, CDR1 is MNHNY and CDR2 is SVGAGI (reference sequence). The CDR3 region has the DNA TGTGCCAGCAGAGCCGGACAGGGCGTGGGAGAGCAGTACTTC. It translates to CASRAGQGVGEQYF.

The chain employs TRBV2 and TRBJ2-7; D is unresolved. With 8 bases removed from V and 7 bases from J, the gap between germline ends came to 21 bases. The length of the CDR3 is 14 residues. CDR1 is SNHLY, CDR2 FYNNEI, per germline. In DNA, the CDR3 is TGTGCCAGCGCCCTTCCGACTCCGTTATTGGAGCAGTACTTC. It specifies CASALPTPLLEQYF.

The rearrangement joins TRBV27 to TRBJ2-1; a possible D gene is TRBD2 (6 bases). CDR1 is MNHEY, CDR2 SMNVEV, per germline (reference sequence). Between the trimmed V and J ends, which lost 3 bases and 9 bases, there was a span of 21 bases. The CDR3 is made up of 16 amino acids. The CDR3 reads CASSFPTPGNGGEQFF. CDR3 sequence (DNA): TGTGCCAGCAGTTTCCCCACCCCAGGGAACGGGGGTGAGCAGTTCTTC.

The chain has TRBV5-1 and TRBJ1-4, with a tentative D call TRBD1 (6 bases). CDR1 and CDR2 from the germline V gene are SGHRS and YFSETQ. The CDR3 length is 17 residues. V was cut by 0 bases and J by 7 bases, with 19 bases left in between. The CDR3 bases are TGCGCCAGCAGCTTGGCAGTGGACAGCTTGGGACGTGAAAAACTGTTTTTT. As protein: CASSLAVDSLGREKLFF.

About this clone: The junction shows a germline mismatch at one end, possibly a read error. V usage is TRBV7-9 and J usage is TRBJ2-1, with 10 bases that match TRBD2. The CDR3 consists of 16 residues. CDR1 is SEHNR and CDR2 is FQNEAQ in the germline V gene (reference sequence). Here the CDR3 reads CSSSLGATSGYNEQFF. Written as DNA, the CDR3 is TGTTCCAGCAGCTTAGGGGCGACTAGCGGGTACAATGAGCAGTTCTTC.

This clone was counted only a few times. The chain links TRBV2 to TRBJ2-5, with a possible D match to TRBD1 (6 bases). Germline V gene lookup returns CDR1 SNHLY and CDR2 FYNNEI. The CDR3 is 13 amino acids. The V gene lost 5 bases and the J gene lost 1 base, with 8 bases spanning the gap. In DNA form, the CDR3 reads TGTGCCAGCAGTTCGGACAGCCAAGAGACCCAGTACTTC. Protein: CASSSDSQETQYF.

The chain combines TRBV19 with TRBJ1-2; 8 bases are shared with TRBD1. The V gene's germline CDR1 is LNHDA and CDR2 SQIVND (reference sequence). The CDR3 sequence is 15 residues long. J gave up 6 bases and V 6 bases, and 12 bases lay outside the gene matches. CDR3 sequence reads: CASRDREALMNGYTF. CDR3 in DNA: TGTGCCAGTAGGGACAGGGAGGCCTTAATGAATGGCTACACCTTC. The full variable domain, with the rest looked up from reference TRBV19 and TRBJ1-2, is DGGITQSPKYLFRKEGQNVTLSCEQNLNHDAMYWYRQDPGQGLRLIYYSQIVNDFQKGDIAEGYSVSREKKESFPLTVTSAQKNPTAFYLCASRDREALMNGYTFGSGTRLTVV.

The chain recombines TRBV28 with TRBJ1-1; no clear D gene. This CDR3 is 11 amino acids long. Trimming left V 7 bases short and J 7 bases short, with 10 bases between. Looked up from germline, CDR1 is MDHEN and CDR2 is SYDVKM. The CDR3 region is CASTGNGEAFF. CDR3 bases: TGTGCCAGCACCGGGAATGGTGAAGCTTTCTTT.

This clone was seen more than once but under ten times. DNA for the CDR3: TGTGCCAGCAGTTTATTGGGGGGCCCTAGCGGGGTTTTAGATACGCAGTATTTT. Translation gives CASSLLGGPSGVLDTQYF. V and J are TRBV27 and TRBJ2-3; 9 bases match TRBD2. V shed 1 base and J 5 bases; nucleotides not matched to a gene: 13. Germline V lookup: CDR1 MNHEY, CDR2 SMNVEV (reference sequence). This CDR3 has 18 amino acids.

The chain uses TRBV6-6 and TRBJ2-4; D possibly corresponds to TRBD2 (5 bases). CDR1 is MNHNY, CDR2 SVGAGI, per germline (reference sequence). Deletions cut 2 bases from V and 3 bases from J, with 5 bases between. CDR3 length: 13 residues. DNA of the CDR3: TGTGCCAGCAGTTACGGGAGCAAAAACATTCAGTACTTC. It yields the protein CASSYGSKNIQYF.

DNA of the CDR3: TGCGCCAGCAGCTTGGGTACAGGGAGTGGCTACACCTTC. It codes for CASSLGTGSGYTF. The genes are TRBV5-1 and TRBJ1-2; D might be TRBD1 (6 bases). V lost 0 bases to trimming and J lost 7 bases, with 10 bases between them. CDR3 size: 13 residues. Germline CDR1 is SGHRS and CDR2 is YFSETQ. The variable domain in full, with the rest retrieved from reference TRBV5-1 and TRBJ1-2, is KAGVTQTPRYLIKTRGQQVTLSCSPISGHRSVSWYQQTPGQGLQFLFEYFSETQRNKGNFPGRFSGRQFSNSRSEMNVSTLELGDSALYLCASSLGTGSGYTFGSGTRLTVV.

This chain connects TRBV7-8 to TRBJ2-5; D is uncertain. Germline lookup yields CDR1 SGHVS and CDR2 FQNEAQ. This CDR3 has 14 residues. V lost 5 bases, J lost 0 bases, and 10 bases lay in between. The chain's CDR3 is CASSMAVYQETQYF. CDR3 nucleotide sequence: TGTGCCAGCAGCATGGCCGTGTACCAAGAGACCCAGTACTTC.

V and J are TRBV9 and TRBJ2-2; 11 bases agree with TRBD2. The CDR3 is 15 residues long. Trimming removed 0 bases from V and 9 bases from J; junction bases left unmatched: 4. CDR1 and CDR2 from the germline V gene are SGDLS and YYNGEE. The CDR3 reads CASSVVAGGPRELFF. The DNA for the CDR3 is TGTGCCAGCAGCGTAGTAGCGGGAGGGCCGAGGGAGCTGTTTTTT.